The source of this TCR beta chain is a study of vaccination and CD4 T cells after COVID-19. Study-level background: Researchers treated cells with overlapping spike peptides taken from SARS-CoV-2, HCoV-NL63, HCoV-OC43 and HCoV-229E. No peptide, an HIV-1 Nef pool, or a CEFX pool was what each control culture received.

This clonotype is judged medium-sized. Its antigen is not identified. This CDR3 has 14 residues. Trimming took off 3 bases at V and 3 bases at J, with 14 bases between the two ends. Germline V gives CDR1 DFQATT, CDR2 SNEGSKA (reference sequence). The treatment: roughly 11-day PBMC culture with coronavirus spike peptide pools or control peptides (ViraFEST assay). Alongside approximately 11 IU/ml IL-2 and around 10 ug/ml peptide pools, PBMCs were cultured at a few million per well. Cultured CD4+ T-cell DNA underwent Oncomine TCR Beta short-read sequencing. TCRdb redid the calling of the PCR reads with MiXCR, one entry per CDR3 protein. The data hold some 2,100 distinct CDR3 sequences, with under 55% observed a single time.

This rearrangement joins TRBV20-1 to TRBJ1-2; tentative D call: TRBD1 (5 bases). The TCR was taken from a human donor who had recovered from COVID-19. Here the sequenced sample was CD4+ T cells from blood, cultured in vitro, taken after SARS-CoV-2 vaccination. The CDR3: CSARRDAQHYGYTF. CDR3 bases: TGCAGTGCTAGGAGGGACGCTCAACACTATGGCTACACCTTC.